This T cell receptor beta chain appears in the sequencing data of a study of T cell clusters in autoimmune cytopenias. Background on the study: Untreated chronic lymphocytic leukemia controls without autoimmune cytopenia had mean and median ages of approximately 65 and 61 years.

Multiplex touch-down PCR amplified TRB using TRB-A and TRB-B pools in one tube. No DNA is given; TCRdb re-called the multiplex PCR reads and lists each CDR3 protein once. The ten most abundant clones cover approximately 55% of a sample with 4,000 to 6,000 distinct CDR3 sequences. TRB was amplified from 250 ng of peripheral blood genomic DNA per sample. The length of the CDR3 is 12 residues. Germline V gene lookup returns CDR1 SNHLY and CDR2 FYNNEI. Another study also made use of these data, one on T cell repertoires in aging, cancer and after chemotherapy. As reported in that work: Rebound thymic output was suggested by rising median generation probability during chemotherapy in each cancer cohort.

The gene calls are TRBV2 and TRBJ2-5; the TCRdb call, TRBD2, lacks DNA for checking. The receptor was derived from a human donor with chronic lymphocytic leukemia. The donor label of this sample is uncertain. Sequencing used peripheral blood. The CDR3 region is CASGRGAETQYF. The full variable domain, its missing parts supplied by reference TRBV2 and TRBJ2-5, is EPEVTQTPSHQVTQMGQEVILRCVPISNHLYFYWYRQILGQKVEFLVSFYNNEISEKSEIFDDQFSVERPDGSNFTLKIRSTKLEDSAMYFCASGRGAETQYFGPGTRLLVL.